This section outlines one TCR beta chain sequence together with its context. V was shortened by 6 bases and J by 4 bases, with 9 bases between the two germline ends. This CDR3 region has 12 residues. These data belong to a study of blood T cell repertoires in COVID-19. Libraries were prepared by immunoSEQ multiplex PCR; TCRdb keeps only in-frame clonotypes and omits some of them. There are 200,000 or so clones in the sample; around 84% occur only once, and roughly a tenth lies in the top ten. This receptor was obtained from a woman older than 75 with COVID-19, enrolled during active disease. The sample taken for sequencing was peripheral blood. The V call is TRBV12-3 or TRBV12-4, the J call TRBJ1-1; D ambiguous. This CDR3 reads CASSTTGTEAFF. The CDR3 DNA is TGTGCCAGCAGCACGACTGGCACTGAAGCTTTCTTT.